The text below deals with one TCR beta chain. Its specificity is unknown. This entry is derived from a study of T cell responses to AZD1222 COVID-19 vaccine. The repertoire was sequenced with immunoSEQ multiplex PCR; TCRdb's copy has only in-frame clones and lacks some. The sample has about 140,000 clones, under 95% seen once. Whole-study results and caveats: Across spike, vaccine-associated CD4 TCRs were found, dominant at 160-218 and 743-854. The peak T cell response came first, and repertoires were sampled only after it. Donors were mostly white British, more females; clonal diversity possibly underestimated.

CDR3 length: 14 amino acids. Trimming pared 2 bases from V and 8 bases from J, leaving 15 bases between. Germline CDR1 reads MNHEY; CDR2 reads SVGAGI. The specimen comprised peripheral blood, sampled 28 days after the second dose of the MenACWY control vaccine. The clonotype originates from an adult who received the MenACWY meningococcal vaccine as a control. The chain employs TRBV6-5 and TRBJ1-2; a weak D match, TRBD1 (6 bases). In DNA form, the CDR3 reads TGTGCCAGCAGTTACAGGGGGACTGATCCCGGCTACACCTTC. Its translation: CASSYRGTDPGYTF.